A selection of T cell receptor beta chains follows, all from one sample in a study of early T cells in non-severe SARS-CoV-2 infection. One entry per CDR3 protein, called by TCRdb with MiXCR from the 5' RACE reads. The sample lists 70,000 to 85,000 distinct CDR3 sequences, roughly 12% occurring once. Specimen: whole blood, collected at baseline. These receptors were collected from an adult who was a healthcare worker with PCR-confirmed SARS-CoV-2 infection or an uninfected control (not recorded which). The donor label of this sample is uncertain. Each CDR3 is given with its conserved first and last residue.

V gene: TRBV7-9
J gene: TRBJ1-2
CDR3 protein: CASSLAGDSPYGYTF

V gene: TRBV5-8
J gene: TRBJ2-7
CDR3 protein: CASSLNRYEQYF

V gene: TRBV6-1
J gene: TRBJ1-2
CDR3 protein: CAVMNQGLEYGYTF

V gene: TRBV18
J gene: TRBJ1-2
CDR3 protein: CASSPNREAGYTF

V gene: TRBV11-1
J gene: TRBJ2-7
CDR3 protein: CASSLRTSSYEQYF

V gene: TRBV7-2
J gene: TRBJ1-5
CDR3 protein: CASSPGTGYNQPQHF

V gene: TRBV29-1
J gene: TRBJ2-1
CDR3 protein: CSVPISGGLSYNEQFF

V gene: TRBV3-1
J gene: TRBJ2-7
CDR3 protein: CASSLGQVSTYEQYF

V gene: TRBV7-3
J gene: TRBJ2-2
CDR3 protein: CASSPSLGHTNTGELFF

V gene: TRBV10-2
J gene: TRBJ2-3
CDR3 protein: CASSSSDTQYF

V gene: TRBV10-3
J gene: TRBJ2-6
CDR3 protein: CAIGGRDSGANVLTF